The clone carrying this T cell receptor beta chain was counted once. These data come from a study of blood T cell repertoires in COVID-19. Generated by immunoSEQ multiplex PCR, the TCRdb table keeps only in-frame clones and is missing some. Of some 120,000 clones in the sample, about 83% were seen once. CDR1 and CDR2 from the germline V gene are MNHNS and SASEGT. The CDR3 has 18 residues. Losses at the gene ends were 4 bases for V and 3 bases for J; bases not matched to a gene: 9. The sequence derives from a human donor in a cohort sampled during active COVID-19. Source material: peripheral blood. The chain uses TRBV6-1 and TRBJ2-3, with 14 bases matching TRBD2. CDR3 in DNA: TGTGCCAGCAGTGTAAGGACTAGCGGGGGGCCGGGGACAGATACGCAGTATTTT. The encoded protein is CASSVRTSGGPGTDTQYF.